This T cell receptor (beta chain) was captured in a study of blood T cell repertoires in COVID-19 (dated by TCRdb to the early 2020s). The study in broad terms: The collaborator samples originated in the United States, Italy and Spain and spanned the acute and convalescent phases of COVID-19. The material from the prospective study consisted of cDNA or gDNA derived from T cells, B-cell-depleted T cells, or PBMCs. The dataset comprised deeply sampled blood TCRbeta repertoires from subjects exposed to, actively infected with, or recovered from COVID-19. A freely available public database, intended as a resource for researchers studying the immune response to SARS-CoV-2, is where the repertoires were released. The samples were drawn from two sources: the first 160 participants of the ongoing ImmuneRACE study, and 950 to 1,500 subjects contributed by 6 global collaborators. A de-identified subject ID, COVID-19 status, age in years and sex were almost always included in the sample metadata. Where available, HLA class I and class II types were obtained from metadata supplied by the sample provider rather than from assay-based typing. Overall study results and their limits: Clinical and demographic metadata were provided uncurated, with the amount varying by source and participant.

Reading the germline V gene (reference sequence) gives CDR1 SSHAT and CDR2 FNYEAQ. The CDR3 measures 15 amino acids from cysteine to phenylalanine. Only the CDR3 region is kept as DNA, spanning 45 bases read in frame from base 1. Comments on this clone: Its recognized antigen is unknown. One end of the junction fails to match germline, which may point to a read error.

The immunoSEQ Assay, a bias-controlled multiplex PCR, was used to amplify TCRbeta CDR3 regions from genomic DNA. The source study handled its data this way. The number of nucleated cells in each sample was estimated from the amplification of reference gene primers within the assay. Sequence reads were collapsed and filtered to measure the absolute abundance of every unique TCRbeta CDR3 rearrangement. For each sample, productive Simpson clonality was calculated by taking the square root of Simpson's diversity index across productive rearrangements. TCRdb stores this immuneACCESS table with in-frame sequences only. Part of the clones is absent; in the studies checked, under half of the shortfall reflects unresolved V genes, and no reason is known for the rest. V and J calls and clone size follow that table, whereas D and trimming were derived from the DNA. A total of about 110,000 clones appear in this sample, 70% to 90% of them only once. More than 2% of the sample is held by the ten biggest clonotypes.

The collaborating institutions used their own protocols to collect whole blood in K2EDTA tubes. Collaborator samples were shipped for TCRbeta analysis as frozen whole blood, isolated PBMCs, or DNA extracted from either sample type. This clonotype was sampled from a human donor in a cohort sampled during active COVID-19. The V gene is TRBV7-7 and the J gene is TRBJ2-5, and possibly TRBD2, on 6 matching bases. The source material was peripheral blood. This receptor carries the CDR3 CASSSGTPYQETQYF. The DNA sequence is as follows: TGTGCTAGCAGTTCCGGGACTCCGTACCAAGAGACCCAGTACTTC.